One sample yielded the 31 T cell receptor beta chains listed below, sequenced in a study of shared clonotypes between healthy human individuals. Generated by immunoSEQ multiplex PCR, the TCRdb table keeps only in-frame clones and is missing some. Here the sample spans more than 1.2 million clones, around 98.5% being singletons. Sequencing was done on a sample of naive CD4+ T cells sorted from blood. The subset is: CD45RA+ positively selected. Every receptor here comes from a man between 25 and 39 years old in good health.

The chain couples TRBV5-4 to TRBJ2-5; D not resolved. Trimming took 0 bases from V and 5 from J, leaving 11 bases between them. This CDR3 has 14 amino acids. Germline CDR1 reads SGHNT; CDR2 reads YYREEE (reference sequence). The CDR3 DNA follows: TGTGCCAGCAGCTTGGTCTCGGTTCCGGAGACCCAGTACTTC. Translated: CASSLVSVPETQYF.

This clone has a single count. CDR3: CASSFEKTSSYTF. CDR3 DNA sequence: TGTGCCAGCAGCTTCGAAAAGACCTCCAGCTACACCTTC. The J gene is TRBJ1-2, the V gene TRBV7-3; D is undetermined. Germline-derived CDR1 and CDR2 are SGHTA and FQGTGA. Trimming took off 3 bases at V and 9 bases at J, with 14 bases between the two ends. The CDR3 runs 13 residues. The full variable domain, completed using reference TRBV7-3 and TRBJ1-2, is GAGVSQTPSNKVTEKGKYVELRCDPISGHTALYWYRQSLGQGPEFLIYFQGTGAADDSGLPNDRFFAVRPEGSVSTLKIQRTERGDSAVYLCASSFEKTSSYTFGSGTRLTVV.

This chain connects TRBV7-2 to TRBJ2-7, with TRBD2 identical over 13 bases. Unmatched junction bases numbered 8, after V lost 2 bases and J lost 7 bases. CDR1 SGHTA and CDR2 FQGNSA come from the germline V gene. The CDR3 spans 16 residues. The CDR3 region is CASSLPGLAGMREQYF. In DNA form, the CDR3 reads TGTGCCAGCAGCTTACCGGGACTAGCGGGAATGCGGGAGCAGTACTTC.

The genes are TRBV5-1 and TRBJ2-1; no firm D call. This CDR3 has 11 residues. Germline V gives CDR1 SGHRS, CDR2 YFSETQ. Trimming took off 0 bases at V and 9 bases at J, with 4 bases between the two ends. Written as DNA, the CDR3 is TGCGCCAGCAGCTTGGTGGGTGAGCAGTTCTTC. Its protein is CASSLVGEQFF.

The chain uses TRBV15 and TRBJ2-7; D tentatively fits TRBD1 or TRBD2 (5 bases each). The V and J ends lost 5 bases and 5 bases respectively, with 16 bases between them. Germline V gene data show CDR1 as LNHNV and CDR2 as YYDKDF (reference sequence). The CDR3 is 14 residues long. The CDR3 coding sequence is TGTGCCACCAGCTTCTCGGGGCGCAGAGACGAGCAGTACTTC. Its protein is CATSFSGRRDEQYF.

CDR3 in DNA: TGTGCCAGCAGTTTTTTTTACGGGACAGGGGATCAGCCCCAGCATTTT. Translated, it gives CASSFFYGTGDQPQHF. J is TRBJ1-5 and V is TRBV28; TRBD1 aligns across 10 bases. This CDR3 comprises 16 residues. The germline V gene encodes CDR1 MDHEN and CDR2 SYDVKM. Trimming took 3 bases from V and 5 from J; bases not matched to a gene: 7.

This chain uses TRBV27 with TRBJ2-5, with D maybe TRBD1 (6 bases). Germline CDR1 and CDR2: MNHEY and SMNVEV (reference sequence). The CDR3 consists of 15 residues. V was cut by 7 bases and J by 2 bases, with 17 bases left in between. DNA for the CDR3: TGTGCCAGCAAGCGAGGCAGGGGCCTACAAGAGACCCAGTACTTC. It is translated as CASKRGRGLQETQYF.

The chain couples TRBV7-9 to TRBJ1-3; D might be TRBD1 (5 bases). V gave up 4 bases and J gave up 0 bases, with 22 bases separating them. The CDR3 length is 19 residues. Germline assignment: CDR1 SEHNR and CDR2 FQNEAQ (reference sequence). In DNA, the CDR3 is TGTGCCAGCAGCTCCCGGGACCCAAGGGTTCCCATCTCTGGAAACACCATATATTTT. Translating gives CASSSRDPRVPISGNTIYF. The full variable domain, completed using reference TRBV7-9 and TRBJ1-3, is DTGVSQNPRHKITKRGQNVTFRCDPISEHNRLYWYRQTLGQGPEFLTYFQNEAQLEKSRLLSDRFSAERPKGSFSTLEIQRTEQGDSAMYLCASSSRDPRVPISGNTIYFGEGSWLTVV.

The chain recombines TRBV7-2 with TRBJ2-1; 8 nucleotides match TRBD1. With 5 bases clipped from V and 2 bases from J, the junction kept 5 bases outside the gene matches. There are 15 residues in the CDR3. Germline assignment: CDR1 SGHTA and CDR2 FQGNSA. The CDR3 region is CASSQRQGPYNEQFF. The CDR3 nucleotides read TGTGCCAGCAGCCAGCGACAGGGGCCCTACAATGAGCAGTTCTTC.

V usage is TRBV7-3 and J usage is TRBJ2-1; 8 nucleotides agree with TRBD2. The V gene's germline CDR1 is SGHTA and CDR2 FQGTGA. V was clipped by 6 bases and J by 0 bases; unmatched bases: 4. CDR3 length: 15 residues. CDR3 DNA sequence: TGTGCCAGCAGGTTAGCGGGAAGCTCCTACAATGAGCAGTTCTTC. The encoded protein is CASRLAGSSYNEQFF.

The chain links TRBV29-1 to TRBJ1-1; D remains unclear. CDR3 length: 13 residues. Trimming cost V 6 bases and J 5 bases, with 16 bases left between them. Germline assignment: CDR1 SQVTM and CDR2 ANQGSEA. The CDR3 nucleotides read TGCAGCGTCGGAATCGGGCTTGGGACTGAAGCTTTCTTT. Translating gives CSVGIGLGTEAFF.

The gene calls are TRBV18 and TRBJ2-4, with 11 positions matching TRBD1. J gave up 2 bases and V 3 bases, and 3 bases lay outside the gene matches. The CDR3 loop spans 16 amino acids. Per the germline V gene, CDR1 is KGHSH and CDR2 is LQKENI. The CDR3 protein is CASSPGQGATKNIQYF. The DNA of the CDR3 is TGTGCCAGCTCACCCGGACAGGGGGCGACCAAAAACATTCAGTACTTC. The complete variable domain, with remaining parts taken from reference TRBV18 and TRBJ2-4, reads NAGVMQNPRHLVRRRGQEARLRCSPMKGHSHVYWYRQLPEEGLKFMVYLQKENIIDESGMPKERFSAEFPKEGPSILRIQQVVRGDSAAYFCASSPGQGATKNIQYFGAGTRLSVL.

This chain links TRBV27 with TRBJ2-1; D uncertain. This CDR3 is built from 11 residues. V was pared by 6 bases and J by 3 bases, with 3 bases between. Germline V gene data show CDR1 as MNHEY and CDR2 as SMNVEV (reference sequence). The CDR3 bases are TGTGCCAGCAGGGACTACAATGAGCAGTTCTTC. Its protein product is CASRDYNEQFF.

This rearrangement joins TRBV1 to TRBJ2-5. TRBV1 is annotated as a pseudogene. The CDR3 has 16 amino acids. The CDR3 loop is CTSSLNETGRRETQYF. The DNA for the CDR3 is TGCACCAGCAGCCTGAACGAAACGGGACGGCGAGAGACCCAGTACTTC.

This chain joins TRBV10-3 and TRBJ2-3, with TRBD2 identical over 9 bases. The germline V gene encodes CDR1 ENHRY and CDR2 SYGVKD. Trimming at V came to 5 bases and at J to 15 bases, leaving 9 bases not matched to a gene. The length of the CDR3 is 12 residues. The CDR3 region has the DNA TGTGCCATCAGTAAACCCGGGACTAGCTCTTATTTT. Residues: CAISKPGTSSYF.

The chain couples TRBV18 to TRBJ2-3; TRBD2 aligns across 9 bases. With 6 bases clipped from V and 5 bases from J, the junction kept 9 bases outside the gene matches. In germline, CDR1 is KGHSH, CDR2 LQKENI. This CDR3 is 15 amino acids long. Here the CDR3 reads CASSQSSGMVDTQYF. The DNA of the CDR3 is TGTGCCAGCTCTCAATCTAGCGGGATGGTAGATACGCAGTATTTT.

The chain recombines TRBV5-1 with TRBJ2-7; tentatively, D is TRBD1 (6 bases). The CDR3 extends over 12 amino acids. Trimming took off 0 bases at V and 6 bases at J, with 7 bases between the two ends. The germline V gene encodes CDR1 SGHRS and CDR2 YFSETQ. Written as DNA, the CDR3 is TGCGCCAGCAGCTTGGACAGGGTCGAGCAGTACTTC. It specifies CASSLDRVEQYF. The complete variable domain, with remaining parts taken from reference TRBV5-1 and TRBJ2-7, reads KAGVTQTPRYLIKTRGQQVTLSCSPISGHRSVSWYQQTPGQGLQFLFEYFSETQRNKGNFPGRFSGRQFSNSRSEMNVSTLELGDSALYLCASSLDRVEQYFGPGTRLTVT.

A word on this clone: Other DNA sequences in this sample translate to the same CDR3. The genes are TRBV28 and TRBJ1-3, with D unresolved. Trimming pared 3 bases from V and 1 base from J, leaving 4 bases between. The CDR3 contains 13 residues. CDR1 and CDR2 from the germline V gene are MDHEN and SYDVKM. The CDR3 DNA is TGTGCCAGCAGTTTGGGGTCTGGAAACACCATATATTTT. Translation gives CASSLGSGNTIYF.

The CDR3 protein is CASSYSLLSSYEQYF. The CDR3 nucleotides are TGTGCCAGCAGTTACTCGCTTCTTAGCTCCTACGAGCAGTACTTC. The chain carries TRBV6-5 and TRBJ2-7, with D uncertain. The ends were cut back, 0 bases at V and 0 bases at J, with 9 bases in the middle. Germline CDR1 and CDR2: MNHEY and SVGAGI. The CDR3 length is 15 residues.

This clone was recorded only once. The chain combines TRBV7-9 with TRBJ2-1, with D maybe TRBD2 (5 bases). V was trimmed by 0 bases and J by 6 bases, leaving 6 bases between them. Per germline, CDR1 SEHNR and CDR2 FQNEAQ (reference sequence). This CDR3 has 13 amino acids. The CDR3 region has the DNA TGTGCCAGCAGCTTAGCGCGGGCCAATGAGCAGTTCTTC. Protein product: CASSLARANEQFF.

As concerns this clone: Other nucleotide sequences from this sample produce the same CDR3. The J gene is TRBJ2-5, the V gene TRBV5-1; the D is unclear. Germline V CDR1 and CDR2: SGHRS, YFSETQ. V lost 5 bases to trimming and J lost 0 bases, with 2 bases between them. This CDR3 is 11 amino acids long. The CDR3 DNA reads TGCGCCAGCAGTCACCAAGAGACCCAGTACTTC. Its translation: CASSHQETQYF.

For the CDR3, the DNA is TGCGCCAGCAGGAGGTACAGGGAGTTTGAAAAACTGTTTTTT. This translates into CASRRYREFEKLFF. The rearrangement joins TRBV5-1 to TRBJ1-4, with a tentative D call TRBD1 (6 bases). Per germline, CDR1 SGHRS and CDR2 YFSETQ. V was trimmed by 5 bases and J by 7 bases, leaving 15 bases between them. The CDR3 is made up of 14 amino acids.

The genes are TRBV7-2 and TRBJ2-1; D is perhaps TRBD1 (5 bases). Trimming took 1 base from V and 7 from J, leaving 11 bases between them. CDR3 length: 14 residues. CDR1 and CDR2 from the germline V gene are SGHTA and FQGNSA. CDR3 sequence (DNA): TGTGCCAGCAGCTTAGGGACATTTTTAAATGAGCAGTTCTTC. It yields the protein CASSLGTFLNEQFF.

The chain joins TRBV14 to TRBJ2-1; D unresolved. V lost 4 bases, J lost 1 base, and 14 bases lay in between. The CDR3 loop spans 16 amino acids. Germline V lookup: CDR1 SGHDN, CDR2 FVKESK. CDR3 in DNA: TGTGCCAGCAGCCGGACCGGGTGGGTTTCCTACAATGAGCAGTTCTTC. This gives the protein CASSRTGWVSYNEQFF.

The rearrangement uses TRBV14 and TRBJ1-2; the D is unclear. With 0 bases removed from V and 4 bases from J, the gap between germline ends came to 6 bases. Germline CDR1 and CDR2: SGHDN and FVKESK. The CDR3 is 13 amino acids. In nucleotides, the CDR3 is TGTGCCAGCAGCCAAGATCATGTCTATGGCTACACCTTC. Residues: CASSQDHVYGYTF. Full variable domain (outside the CDR3, taken from reference TRBV14 and TRBJ1-2): EAGVTQFPSHSVIEKGQTVTLRCDPISGHDNLYWYRRVMGKEIKFLLHFVKESKQDESGMPNNRFLAERTGGTYSTLKVQPAELEDSGVYFCASSQDHVYGYTFGSGTRLTVV.

The V gene is TRBV27, the J gene TRBJ1-5, with TRBD1 identical over 9 bases. Germline lookup yields CDR1 MNHEY and CDR2 SMNVEV (reference sequence). With V trimmed by 6 bases and J by 6 bases, 15 bases remained unmatched. The CDR3 spans 17 residues. The CDR3, as DNA: TGTGCCAGCAGGTCTTCACGTGGACAGGGGTTTAGTCAGCCCCAGCATTTT. Its protein is CASRSSRGQGFSQPQHF.

The J gene is TRBJ2-7, the V gene TRBV28; 9 positions match TRBD2. With V trimmed by 1 base and J by 7 bases, 8 bases remained unmatched. Germline CDR1 is MDHEN and CDR2 is SYDVKM. The CDR3 runs to 15 residues. The CDR3 is CASSLFRREGREQYF. The CDR3 DNA reads TGTGCCAGCAGTTTATTTCGGCGGGAGGGCCGGGAGCAGTACTTC.

The rearrangement joins TRBV7-9 to TRBJ2-2; TRBD1 aligns across 10 bases. The CDR3 is 16 residues long. Germline V gene data show CDR1 as SEHNR and CDR2 as FQNEAQ (reference sequence). V shed 2 bases and J 7 bases; nucleotides not matched to a gene: 7. DNA for the CDR3: TGTGCCAGCAGCTTAATGACAGGGGGCGCGGTCGGGGAGCTGTTTTTT. Translated: CASSLMTGGAVGELFF.

This clone was counted a single time. Other DNA variants within this sample encode the same CDR3. The J gene is TRBJ2-1, the V gene TRBV5-1; D not resolved. Germline V lookup: CDR1 SGHRS, CDR2 YFSETQ. V lost 2 bases, J lost 4 bases, and 7 bases lay in between. The length of the CDR3 is 13 residues. The CDR3, as DNA: TGCGCCAGCAGCTTAGACGGATACAATGAGCAGTTCTTC. Translated, it gives CASSLDGYNEQFF.

The chain has TRBV7-2 and TRBJ2-1; D gene ambiguous. This CDR3 region has 14 residues. From germline, CDR1 is SGHTA and CDR2 FQGNSA. Trimming removed 2 bases at V and 4 bases at J, with 9 bases between. The CDR3 reads CASSLLWGYNEQFF. CDR3 bases: TGTGCCAGCAGCTTATTGTGGGGTTACAATGAGCAGTTCTTC.

The chain carries TRBV18 and TRBJ2-7; 10 bases agree with TRBD1. The germline CDR1 and CDR2 sequences are KGHSH and LQKENI. V lost 5 bases, J lost 0 bases, and 7 bases stayed unmatched. CDR3 size: 16 residues. CDR3 nucleotides: TGTGCCAGCTCAGAACGGGACAGGGGTTCCTCCTACGAGCAGTACTTC. Translating gives CASSERDRGSSYEQYF. The variable domain in full, with the rest retrieved from reference TRBV18 and TRBJ2-7, is NAGVMQNPRHLVRRRGQEARLRCSPMKGHSHVYWYRQLPEEGLKFMVYLQKENIIDESGMPKERFSAEFPKEGPSILRIQQVVRGDSAAYFCASSERDRGSSYEQYFGPGTRLTVT.